This TCR beta chain was identified during a study of T cell responses to AZD1222 COVID-19 vaccine. The assay was immunoSEQ multiplex PCR, and TCRdb's table has in-frame clones only and misses some. The repertoire holds approximately 99,000 clones, with roughly 87% as singletons. The CDR3 spans 14 residues. Trimming removed 5 bases from V and 7 bases from J; junction bases left unmatched: 7. Germline values: CDR1 MNHEY, CDR2 SMNVEV (reference sequence). This TCR was sampled from an adult in good health. V gene TRBV27 combines with J gene TRBJ1-2; 10 nucleotides align to TRBD1. The sequencing used peripheral blood, collected on day 0 of AZD1222 vaccination. CDR3 loop: CASSPGTGVGGYTF. DNA of the CDR3: TGTGCCAGCAGTCCAGGGACAGGGGTGGGTGGCTACACCTTC.